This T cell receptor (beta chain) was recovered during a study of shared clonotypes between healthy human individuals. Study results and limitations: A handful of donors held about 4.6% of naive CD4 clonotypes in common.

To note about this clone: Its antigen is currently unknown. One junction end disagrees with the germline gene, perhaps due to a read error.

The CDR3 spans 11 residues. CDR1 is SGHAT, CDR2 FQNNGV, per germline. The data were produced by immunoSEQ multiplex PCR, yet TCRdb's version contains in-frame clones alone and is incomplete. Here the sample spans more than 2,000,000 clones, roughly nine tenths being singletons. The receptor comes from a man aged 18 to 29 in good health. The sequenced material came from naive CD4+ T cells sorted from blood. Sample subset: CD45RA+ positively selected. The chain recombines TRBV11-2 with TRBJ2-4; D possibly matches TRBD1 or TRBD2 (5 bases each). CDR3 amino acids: CASSLGDLVFF. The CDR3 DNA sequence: TGTGCCAGCAGCTTGGGGGACCTGGTGTTCTTC.